A single sample is the source of the 13 T cell receptor beta chains below, sequenced in a study of blood T cell repertoires in COVID-19. The protocol was immunoSEQ multiplex PCR, while the TCRdb copy is restricted to in-frame clones and leaves out a portion. The data hold 430,000 or so clones, with approximately 90% observed a single time. The sample was peripheral blood. The origin of the receptors is a young man with COVID-19, enrolled during active disease.

The chain is built from TRBV9 and TRBJ2-2; 8 bases agree with TRBD2. V shed 4 bases, J shed 2 bases, and the junction held 4 bases outside the gene matches. The CDR3 has 15 residues. CDR1 and CDR2 from the germline V gene are SGDLS and YYNGEE. The CDR3 protein is CASSFSGTNTGELFF. CDR3 nucleotide sequence: TGTGCCAGCAGCTTTAGCGGGACAAACACCGGGGAGCTGTTTTTT. Full variable domain (outside the CDR3, taken from reference TRBV9 and TRBJ2-2): DSGVTQTPKHLITATGQRVTLRCSPRSGDLSVYWYQQSLDQGLQFLIQYYNGEERAKGNILERFSAQQFPDLHSELNLSSLELGDSALYFCASSFSGTNTGELFFGEGSRLTVL.

This CDR3 is CASSLTPTGGGYGYTF. For the CDR3, the DNA is TGTGCCAGCAGTTTAACCCCGACAGGGGGAGGCTATGGCTACACCTTC. This chain uses TRBV27 with TRBJ1-2, with 9 bases identical to TRBD1. Germline V gene data show CDR1 as MNHEY and CDR2 as SMNVEV (reference sequence). V was clipped by 2 bases and J by 4 bases; unmatched bases: 8. This CDR3 is built from 16 residues.

The chain uses TRBV7-9 and TRBJ2-1; 7 bases line up with TRBD2. Germline CDR1 reads SEHNR; CDR2 reads FQNEAQ (reference sequence). This CDR3 region has 16 residues. The J segment lost 1 base and the V segment lost 4 bases, leaving 7 bases of the junction unmatched. Here the CDR3 reads CASSSHPSGSYNEQFF. The CDR3 nucleotides are TGTGCCAGCAGCTCTCATCCTAGCGGTTCCTACAATGAGCAGTTCTTC. The variable domain in full, with the rest retrieved from reference TRBV7-9 and TRBJ2-1, is DTGVSQNPRHKITKRGQNVTFRCDPISEHNRLYWYRQTLGQGPEFLTYFQNEAQLEKSRLLSDRFSAERPKGSFSTLEIQRTEQGDSAMYLCASSSHPSGSYNEQFFGPGTRLTVL.

This rearrangement joins TRBV19 to TRBJ1-2; D perhaps matches TRBD1 (6 bases). V lost 6 bases to trimming and J lost 0 bases, with 14 bases between them. This CDR3 contains 15 residues. From germline, CDR1 is LNHDA and CDR2 SQIVND (reference sequence). For the CDR3, the DNA is TGTGCCAGTAGGACCGCCAGGACAGCTAACTATGGCTACACCTTC. Its translation: CASRTARTANYGYTF.

The chain uses TRBV11-3 and TRBJ2-2; no clear D gene. The ends were cut back, 4 bases at V and 7 bases at J, with 7 bases in the middle. Germline CDR1 is SGHNT and CDR2 is YENEEA. This CDR3 has 12 residues. The CDR3, as DNA: TGTGCCAGCAGCTCAGTATTCGGGGAGCTGTTTTTT. It yields the protein CASSSVFGELFF.

J is TRBJ2-5 and V is TRBV5-5; 8 nucleotides match TRBD1. The CDR3 contains 14 residues. Looked up from germline, CDR1 is SGHKS and CDR2 is YYEKEE (reference sequence). The trim removed 4 bases at V and 4 bases at J, leaving 6 bases unmatched. The CDR3 sequence: CASSPGQEGETQYF. Written as DNA, the CDR3 is TGTGCCAGCAGCCCGGGACAGGAGGGAGAGACCCAGTACTTC.

The gene calls are TRBV10-1 and TRBJ2-1; 11 nucleotides align to TRBD1. V lost 5 bases and J lost 8; bases outside the gene matches: 2. Germline lookup yields CDR1 WNHNN and CDR2 SYGVQD (reference sequence). CDR3 length: 13 amino acids. The CDR3 DNA reads as TGCGCCAGCAGTAGGGACAGGGGGGATGAGCAGTTCTTC. This encodes CASSRDRGDEQFF.

The chain recombines TRBV11-3 with TRBJ2-7; 11 bases match TRBD2. Trimming at V came to 3 bases and at J to 2 bases, leaving 6 bases not matched to a gene. CDR1 is SGHNT and CDR2 is YENEEA in the germline V gene. There are 16 residues in the CDR3. The chain's CDR3 is CASSLSGTSGAYEQYF. The CDR3 DNA is TGTGCCAGCAGCTTGAGCGGGACTAGCGGAGCCTACGAGCAGTACTTC.

This clone was counted a few times. The V gene is TRBV25-1, the J gene TRBJ1-1; D perhaps matches TRBD1 (5 bases). Germline V CDR1 and CDR2: MGHDK, SYGVNS. The CDR3 is 13 amino acids. The V and J ends lost 6 bases and 7 bases respectively, with 15 bases between them. The CDR3 DNA sequence: TGTGCCAGCAGGTCCCGGGGGACCGGTGAAGCTTTCTTT. Protein product: CASRSRGTGEAFF.

This chain joins TRBV28 and TRBJ2-1; the match to TRBD2 covers 12 bases. V shed 7 bases, J shed 4 bases, and the junction held 5 bases outside the gene matches. This CDR3 contains 15 residues. In germline, CDR1 is MDHEN, CDR2 SYDVKM. The CDR3 sequence is CASILAGGGYNEQFF. The CDR3 DNA reads TGTGCCAGCATACTAGCGGGGGGAGGGTACAATGAGCAGTTCTTC.

The chain carries TRBV19 and TRBJ2-7; possibly TRBD1 for D (5 bases). Trimming cost V 5 bases and J 2 bases, with 10 bases left between them. CDR3 length: 13 residues. Germline V gene lookup returns CDR1 LNHDA and CDR2 SQIVND (reference sequence). The CDR3, as DNA: TGTGCCAGTAGTCCAGGGTGGACCTACGAGCAGTACTTC. Residues: CASSPGWTYEQYF.

The chain links TRBV12-5 to TRBJ2-3; TRBD2 agrees at 7 bases. The CDR3 is 17 amino acids. CDR1 and CDR2 (germline): LGHNT, FRNRAP. J was trimmed by 3 bases and V by 2 bases; bases with no gene match: 11. CDR3 nucleotide sequence: TGTGCTAGTGGTTTGCCCCGGTGGGGAGGGGATACAGATACGCAGTATTTT. Translation: CASGLPRWGGDTDTQYF.

The chain has TRBV25-1 and TRBJ1-1; TRBD1 is a possible D gene (6 bases). Germline V gene data show CDR1 as MGHDK and CDR2 as SYGVNS. CDR3 size: 15 residues. V lost 4 bases, J lost 2 bases, and 14 bases lay in between. The CDR3 DNA follows: TGTGCCAGCAGTGGGAACAGGGACCTAAACACTGAAGCTTTCTTT. Translating gives CASSGNRDLNTEAFF. Full variable domain (rest looked up from reference TRBV25-1 and TRBJ1-1): EADIYQTPRYLVIGTGKKITLECSQTMGHDKMYWYQQDPGMELHLIHYSYGVNSTEKGDLSSESTVSRIRTEHFPLTLESARPSHTSQYLCASSGNRDLNTEAFFGQGTRLTVV.